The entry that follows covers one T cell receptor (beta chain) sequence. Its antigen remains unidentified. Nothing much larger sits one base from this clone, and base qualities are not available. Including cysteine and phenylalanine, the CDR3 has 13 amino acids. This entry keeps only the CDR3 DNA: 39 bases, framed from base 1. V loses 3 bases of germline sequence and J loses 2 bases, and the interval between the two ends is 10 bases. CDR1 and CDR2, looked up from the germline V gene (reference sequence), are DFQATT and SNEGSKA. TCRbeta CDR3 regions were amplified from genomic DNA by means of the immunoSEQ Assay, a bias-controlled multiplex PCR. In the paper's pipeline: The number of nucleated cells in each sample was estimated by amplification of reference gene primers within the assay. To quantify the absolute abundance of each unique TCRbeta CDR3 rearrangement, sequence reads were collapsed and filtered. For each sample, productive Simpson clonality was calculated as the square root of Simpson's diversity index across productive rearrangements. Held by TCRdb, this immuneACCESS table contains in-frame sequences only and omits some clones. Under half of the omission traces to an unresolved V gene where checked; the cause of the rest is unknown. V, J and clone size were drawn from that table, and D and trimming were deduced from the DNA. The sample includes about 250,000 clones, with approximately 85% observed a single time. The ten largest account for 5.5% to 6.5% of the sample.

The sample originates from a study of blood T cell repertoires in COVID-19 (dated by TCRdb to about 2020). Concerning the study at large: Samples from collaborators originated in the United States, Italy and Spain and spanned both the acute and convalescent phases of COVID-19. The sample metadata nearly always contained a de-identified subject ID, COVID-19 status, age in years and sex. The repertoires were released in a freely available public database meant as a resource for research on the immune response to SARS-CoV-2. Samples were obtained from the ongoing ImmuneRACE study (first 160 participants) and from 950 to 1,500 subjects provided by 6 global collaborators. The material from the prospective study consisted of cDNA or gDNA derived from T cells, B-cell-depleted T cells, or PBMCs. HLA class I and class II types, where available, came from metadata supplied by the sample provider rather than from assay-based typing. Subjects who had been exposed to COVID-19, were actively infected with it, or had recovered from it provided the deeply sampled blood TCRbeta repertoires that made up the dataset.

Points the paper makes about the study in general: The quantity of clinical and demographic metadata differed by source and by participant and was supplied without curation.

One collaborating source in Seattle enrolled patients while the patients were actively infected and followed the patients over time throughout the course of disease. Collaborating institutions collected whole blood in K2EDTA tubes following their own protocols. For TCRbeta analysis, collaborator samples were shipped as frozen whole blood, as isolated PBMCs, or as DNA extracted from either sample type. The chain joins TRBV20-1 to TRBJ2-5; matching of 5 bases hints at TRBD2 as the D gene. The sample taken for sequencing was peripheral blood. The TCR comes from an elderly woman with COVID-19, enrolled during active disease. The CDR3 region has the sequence CSASRGEQETQYF. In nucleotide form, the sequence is TGCAGTGCTAGTCGGGGTGAGCAAGAGACCCAGTACTTC.